Listed below are T cell receptor beta chains from one sample, sequenced in a study of blood T cell repertoires in COVID-19. The method was immunoSEQ multiplex PCR; TCRdb's version includes in-frame clones alone and lacks a portion of them. The sample has around 99,000 clones, around 74% seen once. Sequenced input: peripheral blood. The receptors derive from a woman aged 80 or over with active or convalescent COVID-19. Both conserved end residues are part of each CDR3. A D gene is named only where the DNA matches it firmly. Not all rows give a size; the values are once, few, many and, for expanded clones, a class.

abundance: -; v_gene: TRBV29-1; j_gene: TRBJ2-1; d_gene: -; CDR3nt: TGCAGCGTTGATCCCACAGGATTCGATTTTTCGAATACTAACAATGAGCAGTTCTTC; CDR3aa: CSVDPTGFDFSNTNNEQFF
abundance: -; v_gene: TRBV4-1; j_gene: TRBJ2-1; d_gene: TRBD2; CDR3nt: TGCGCCAGCAGCCACCGGACTAGCGGGAGAGTCGATGAGCAGTTCTTC; CDR3aa: CASSHRTSGRVDEQFF
abundance: -; v_gene: TRBV29-1; j_gene: TRBJ1-4; d_gene: -; CDR3nt: TGCAGCGTTGGATTATCCAGGGATAGTGAAAAACTGTTTTTT; CDR3aa: CSVGLSRDSEKLFF
abundance: -; v_gene: TRBV27; j_gene: TRBJ2-6; d_gene: -; CDR3nt: TGTGCCAGCAGTTTAACGGTTGGCTTAGGAGGCGGGGCCAACGTCCTGACTTTC; CDR3aa: CASSLTVGLGGGANVLTF
abundance: -; v_gene: TRBV7-9; j_gene: TRBJ2-7; d_gene: TRBD2; CDR3nt: TGTGCCAGCAGCTCTCTACTAGCGGGAGGATGGTACGAGCAGTACTTC; CDR3aa: CASSSLLAGGWYEQYF
abundance: -; v_gene: TRBV24-1; j_gene: TRBJ2-3; d_gene: -; CDR3nt: TGTGCCACCAGGAGCGGCACAGATACGCAGTATTTT; CDR3aa: CATRSGTDTQYF
abundance: -; v_gene: TRBV27; j_gene: TRBJ2-2; d_gene: -; CDR3nt: TGTGCCAGCAGTCCCCAAAACACCGGGGAGCTGTTTTTT; CDR3aa: CASSPQNTGELFF
abundance: -; v_gene: TRBV6-2/TRBV6-3; j_gene: TRBJ2-3; d_gene: TRBD1; CDR3nt: TGTGCCAGCAGTCTACAGGGGTGGAACACAGATACGCAGTATTTT; CDR3aa: CASSLQGWNTDTQYF
abundance: -; v_gene: TRBV2; j_gene: TRBJ2-5; d_gene: TRBD1; CDR3nt: TGTGCCAGCAGGCTACAGGGGTACCAAGAGACCCAGTACTTC; CDR3aa: CASRLQGYQETQYF
abundance: -; v_gene: TRBV28; j_gene: TRBJ1-1; d_gene: -; CDR3nt: TGTGCCAGCGGGGCCCCGGGCAATACCTGGGGCACTGAAGCTTTCTTT; CDR3aa: CASGAPGNTWGTEAFF
abundance: -; v_gene: TRBV6-1; j_gene: TRBJ2-2; d_gene: -; CDR3nt: TGTGCCAGCAGTGACGCGGGTTCCCACGCCGGGGAGCTGTTTTTT; CDR3aa: CASSDAGSHAGELFF
abundance: -; v_gene: TRBV29-1; j_gene: TRBJ1-2; d_gene: -; CDR3nt: TGCAGCACAGCCTCCGGGGGTAACTATGGCTACACCTTC; CDR3aa: CSTASGGNYGYTF
abundance: -; v_gene: TRBV5-4; j_gene: TRBJ1-2; d_gene: TRBD1; CDR3nt: TGTGCCAGCAGCCCGGGGACCGACAGGGTTGGGGATGGCTACACCTTC; CDR3aa: CASSPGTDRVGDGYTF
abundance: -; v_gene: TRBV4-3; j_gene: TRBJ2-1; d_gene: -; CDR3nt: TGCGCCAGCAGCCGACAGCGCGGGAATTACAATGAGCAGTTCTTC; CDR3aa: CASSRQRGNYNEQFF
abundance: -; v_gene: TRBV6-5; j_gene: TRBJ1-2; d_gene: TRBD1; CDR3nt: TGTGCCAGCAGCAGAGCCGGACAGGCGGAGGGCTACACCTTC; CDR3aa: CASSRAGQAEGYTF
abundance: -; v_gene: TRBV2; j_gene: TRBJ1-1; d_gene: TRBD1; CDR3nt: TGTGCCAGCAGTCCGACAGGGGGCCGGGTGGAAGCTTTCTTT; CDR3aa: CASSPTGGRVEAFF
abundance: -; v_gene: TRBV6-5; j_gene: TRBJ2-3; d_gene: TRBD2; CDR3nt: TGTGCCAGCAGTCTTAGCGGGAGTCCCACAGATACGCAGTATTTT; CDR3aa: CASSLSGSPTDTQYF
abundance: -; v_gene: TRBV10-2; j_gene: TRBJ2-1; d_gene: TRBD2; CDR3nt: TGCGCCAGCAGGTTAGCGGGAGGGCCCGGGGGCTACAATGAGCAGTTCTTC; CDR3aa: CASRLAGGPGGYNEQFF
abundance: once; v_gene: TRBV18; j_gene: TRBJ2-7; d_gene: -; CDR3nt: TGTGCCAGCTCACCAGGCCGGGTTCCCTACGAGCAGTACTTC; CDR3aa: CASSPGRVPYEQYF
abundance: once; v_gene: TRBV5-6; j_gene: TRBJ2-1; d_gene: TRBD1; CDR3nt: TGTGCCAGCAGCTTAGGGGACAGCTCCTACAATGAGCAGTTCTTC; CDR3aa: CASSLGDSSYNEQFF
abundance: -; v_gene: TRBV5-1; j_gene: TRBJ2-1; d_gene: TRBD1; CDR3nt: TGCGCCAGCAGCTTCCGACAGGGGTCTATTTACAATGAGCAGTTCTTC; CDR3aa: CASSFRQGSIYNEQFF
abundance: -; v_gene: TRBV18; j_gene: TRBJ2-3; d_gene: -; CDR3nt: TGTGCCAGCTCACCATTCAGTGGGGGGAGCGGCACAGATACGCAGTATTTT; CDR3aa: CASSPFSGGSGTDTQYF
abundance: once; v_gene: TRBV9; j_gene: TRBJ2-6; d_gene: -; CDR3nt: TGTGCCAGCAGCGTAGAGTTGGGGGCTTTGGGGGCCAACGTCCTGACTTTC; CDR3aa: CASSVELGALGANVLTF
abundance: -; v_gene: TRBV6-2/TRBV6-3; j_gene: TRBJ2-1; d_gene: -; CDR3nt: TGTGCCAGCAGTTACTCTCTACTCCGCTCCTACAATGAGCAGTTCTTC; CDR3aa: CASSYSLLRSYNEQFF
abundance: -; v_gene: TRBV7-2; j_gene: TRBJ2-4; d_gene: -; CDR3nt: TGTGCCAGCAGCTTATTTAATCCCCGCGGGGTAGCCAAAAACATTCAGTACTTC; CDR3aa: CASSLFNPRGVAKNIQYF
abundance: -; v_gene: TRBV19; j_gene: TRBJ1-2; d_gene: TRBD1; CDR3nt: TGTGCCAGTAGTTCAGACAGGGTCAACTATGGCTACACCTTC; CDR3aa: CASSSDRVNYGYTF
abundance: -; v_gene: TRBV2; j_gene: TRBJ1-5; d_gene: -; CDR3nt: TGTGCCAGCATTCCGGACAGACGTAGCAATCAGCCCCAGCATTTT; CDR3aa: CASIPDRRSNQPQHF
abundance: once; v_gene: TRBV6-1; j_gene: TRBJ2-1; d_gene: TRBD2; CDR3nt: TGTGCCAGCAGTGAAGCGAAGACTAGCGGGCTTTACAATGAGCAGTTCTTC; CDR3aa: CASSEAKTSGLYNEQFF
abundance: -; v_gene: TRBV9; j_gene: TRBJ2-5; d_gene: TRBD2; CDR3nt: TGTGCCAGCAGCCGATTCGGACTAGCGGGAGAAGAGACCCAGTACTTC; CDR3aa: CASSRFGLAGEETQYF
abundance: -; v_gene: TRBV5-1; j_gene: TRBJ1-3; d_gene: -; CDR3nt: TGTGCCAGCAGCCAGGACGGGGTCGGAAACACCATATATTTT; CDR3aa: CASSQDGVGNTIYF
abundance: -; v_gene: TRBV5-1; j_gene: TRBJ1-1; d_gene: -; CDR3nt: TGCGCCAGCAGCTTGGGCAGCTTCGGGGTGAACACTGAAGCTTTCTTT; CDR3aa: CASSLGSFGVNTEAFF
abundance: -; v_gene: TRBV6-5; j_gene: TRBJ1-2; d_gene: TRBD1; CDR3nt: TGTGCCAGCAGGGCCTGGGACAGAAAAATCTATGGCTACACCTTC; CDR3aa: CASRAWDRKIYGYTF
abundance: -; v_gene: TRBV9; j_gene: TRBJ2-5; d_gene: -; CDR3nt: TGTGCCAGTTCTAGGGGGCAAGAGACCCAGTACTTC; CDR3aa: CASSRGQETQYF
abundance: -; v_gene: TRBV19; j_gene: TRBJ2-3; d_gene: TRBD2; CDR3nt: TGTGCCAGTAGTATAGGCCCGACGTTTAGCGGGACTAGCACAGATACGCAGTATTTT; CDR3aa: CASSIGPTFSGTSTDTQYF
abundance: -; v_gene: TRBV4-2; j_gene: TRBJ2-1; d_gene: TRBD2; CDR3nt: TGTGCCAGCAGCCAAGTGGCGGGAGGGCCGGGTGAGCAGTTCTTC; CDR3aa: CASSQVAGGPGEQFF
abundance: -; v_gene: TRBV30; j_gene: TRBJ1-2; d_gene: -; CDR3nt: TGTGCCTGGGTGTCTGGGGGGACCTATGGCTACACCTTC; CDR3aa: CAWVSGGTYGYTF
abundance: -; v_gene: TRBV2; j_gene: TRBJ2-7; d_gene: TRBD1; CDR3nt: TGTGCCAGCATCCTAGGCAGGGGGCGAGTTACCCCCTACGAGCAGTACTTC; CDR3aa: CASILGRGRVTPYEQYF
abundance: -; v_gene: TRBV5-8; j_gene: TRBJ2-1; d_gene: TRBD2; CDR3nt: TGTGCCAGCAGCTTGGCCGGGGGGACCCTCTACAATGAGCAGTTCTTC; CDR3aa: CASSLAGGTLYNEQFF
abundance: few; v_gene: TRBV5-1; j_gene: TRBJ1-3; d_gene: TRBD1; CDR3nt: TGCGCCAGCAGCGGGGACAGCCTGAGCTCTGGAAACACCATATATTTT; CDR3aa: CASSGDSLSSGNTIYF
abundance: -; v_gene: TRBV20-1; j_gene: TRBJ2-4; d_gene: TRBD1; CDR3nt: TGCAGTGCTAGTGGGACAGGGCCTGGAAACATTCAGTACTTC; CDR3aa: CSASGTGPGNIQYF
abundance: once; v_gene: TRBV6-5; j_gene: TRBJ1-5; d_gene: TRBD1; CDR3nt: TGTGCCAGCCGGAGGACAGGGGGCCATCAGCCCCAGCATTTT; CDR3aa: CASRRTGGHQPQHF
abundance: -; v_gene: TRBV7-9; j_gene: TRBJ2-5; d_gene: TRBD2; CDR3nt: TGTGCCAGCAGCTTAAGGGAGGGAAGTAGGTTGGAGACCCAGTACTTC; CDR3aa: CASSLREGSRLETQYF
abundance: -; v_gene: TRBV6-2/TRBV6-3; j_gene: TRBJ2-4; d_gene: TRBD2; CDR3nt: TGTGCCAGCAGTTACGAGCTAGCGGGAGTGTGGTACTTC; CDR3aa: CASSYELAGVWYF
abundance: -; v_gene: TRBV7-8; j_gene: TRBJ2-1; d_gene: -; CDR3nt: TGTGCCAGCAGCTTAGCGGGGGCGATGAGCTCCTACAATGAGCAGTTCTTC; CDR3aa: CASSLAGAMSSYNEQFF
abundance: -; v_gene: TRBV4-3; j_gene: TRBJ1-4; d_gene: -; CDR3nt: TGCGCCAGCAGCGCCCGACATAATGAAAAACTGTTTTTT; CDR3aa: CASSARHNEKLFF
abundance: -; v_gene: TRBV6-5; j_gene: TRBJ2-2; d_gene: -; CDR3nt: TGTGCCAGCAGGCCGGGAGTAAACACCGGGGAGCTGTTTTTT; CDR3aa: CASRPGVNTGELFF
abundance: few; v_gene: TRBV7-2; j_gene: TRBJ1-1; d_gene: -; CDR3nt: TGTGCCAGCAGCTTAAGGATGGACAGTGAAGCTTTCTTT; CDR3aa: CASSLRMDSEAFF
abundance: -; v_gene: TRBV11-3; j_gene: TRBJ2-3; d_gene: TRBD2; CDR3nt: TGTGCCAGCAGCTTGGGACTAGCGGGAGGGCCTGAATCGAATACGCAGTATTTT; CDR3aa: CASSLGLAGGPESNTQYF